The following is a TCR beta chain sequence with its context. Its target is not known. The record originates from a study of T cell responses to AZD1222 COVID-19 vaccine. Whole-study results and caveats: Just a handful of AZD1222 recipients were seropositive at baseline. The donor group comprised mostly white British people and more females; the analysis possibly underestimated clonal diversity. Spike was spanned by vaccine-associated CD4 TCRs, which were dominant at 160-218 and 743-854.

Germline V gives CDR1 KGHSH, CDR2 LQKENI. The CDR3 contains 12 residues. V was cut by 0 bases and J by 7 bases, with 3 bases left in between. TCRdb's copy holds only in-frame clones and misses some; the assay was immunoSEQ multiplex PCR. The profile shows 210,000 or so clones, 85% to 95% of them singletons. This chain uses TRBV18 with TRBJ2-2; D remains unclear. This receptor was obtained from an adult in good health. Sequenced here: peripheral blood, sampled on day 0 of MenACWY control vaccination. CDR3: CASSPPIGELFF. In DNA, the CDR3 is TGTGCCAGCTCACCACCGATCGGGGAGCTGTTTTTT.